The clone carrying this T cell receptor (beta chain) is a singleton in its sample. The sample originates from a study of blood T cell repertoires in COVID-19. Study information: The United States, Italy and Spain supplied acute and convalescent COVID-19 samples.

Germline assignment: CDR1 SGHNT and CDR2 YYREEE (reference sequence). This CDR3 comprises 15 residues. The V segment lost 4 bases and the J segment 6 bases; nucleotides outside the gene matches: 5. TCRdb's table, derived via immunoSEQ multiplex PCR, lists solely in-frame clones and lacks some. The data hold tens of thousands of clones, with 70% to 90% observed a single time. The chain is built from TRBV5-4 and TRBJ2-3, with 13 bases matching TRBD2. The source of this sequence is a man aged 35 to 55 with acute or convalescent COVID-19. Sequenced material: peripheral blood. The CDR3 coding sequence is TGTGCCAGCAGCCATGGGACTAGCGGGGCGGATACGCAGTATTTT. Translated: CASSHGTSGADTQYF. Variable domain in full (rest from reference TRBV5-4 and TRBJ2-3): ETGVTQSPTHLIKTRGQQVTLRCSSQSGHNTVSWYQQALGQGPQFIFQYYREEENGRGNFPPRFSGLQFPNYSSELNVNALELDDSALYLCASSHGTSGADTQYFGPGTRLTVL.